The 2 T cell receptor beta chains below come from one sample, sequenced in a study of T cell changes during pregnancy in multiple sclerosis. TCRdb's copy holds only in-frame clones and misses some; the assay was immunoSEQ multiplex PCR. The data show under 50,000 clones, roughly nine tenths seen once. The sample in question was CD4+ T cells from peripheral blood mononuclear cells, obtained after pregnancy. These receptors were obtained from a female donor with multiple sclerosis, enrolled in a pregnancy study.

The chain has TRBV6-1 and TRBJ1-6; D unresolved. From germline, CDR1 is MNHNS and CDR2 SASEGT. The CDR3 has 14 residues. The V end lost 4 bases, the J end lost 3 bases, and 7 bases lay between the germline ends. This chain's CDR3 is CASSVAVYNSPLHF. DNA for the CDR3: TGTGCCAGCAGTGTGGCCGTCTATAATTCACCCCTCCACTTT.

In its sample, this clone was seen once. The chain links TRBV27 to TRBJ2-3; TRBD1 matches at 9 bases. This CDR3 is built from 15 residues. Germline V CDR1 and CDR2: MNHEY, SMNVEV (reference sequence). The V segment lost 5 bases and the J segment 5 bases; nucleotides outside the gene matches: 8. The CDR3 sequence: CASSPFTGGIDTQYF. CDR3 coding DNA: TGTGCCAGCAGTCCATTTACAGGGGGCATAGATACGCAGTATTTT.